Here is one T cell receptor beta chain with its context. Antigen unknown. Time point described: pretreatment peripheral blood. These data originate in a study of PD-L1 blockade in urothelial cancer. Study findings and constraints: Pretreatment TCR clonality in blood under the median foretold superior survival.

The germline V gene encodes CDR1 LNHNV and CDR2 YYDKDF (reference sequence). CDR3 length: 16 amino acids. V was trimmed by 1 base and J by 7 bases, leaving 16 bases between them. Profiled with immunoSEQ multiplex PCR; TCRdb holds only in-frame clones, not every one. The sample yields around 92,000 clones, roughly 90% seen once. The sequence was collected from a woman aged 80 or over with urothelial cancer. This specimen consisted of PBMCs, obtained around atezolizumab (anti-PD-L1) treatment. The V and J genes are TRBV15 and TRBJ1-4; TRBD1 might be the D (6 bases). CDR3 region: CATSRVPPGAGEKLFF. In DNA form, the CDR3 reads TGTGCCACCAGCAGAGTCCCCCCAGGGGCGGGTGAAAAACTGTTTTTT.